Shown below are 4 T cell receptor beta chains from a single sample sequenced in a study of blood T cell repertoires in COVID-19. Measured with immunoSEQ multiplex PCR; TCRdb has only the in-frame clones, and not every one. This table holds under 100,000 clones, roughly 92% found once. What was sequenced was peripheral blood. The origin of the receptors is a woman aged 55-70 years with active COVID-19.

This sequence joins TRBV6-5 and TRBJ1-2; D gene ambiguous. V dropped 0 bases and J dropped 7 bases, with 15 bases sitting between them. Germline V gene data show CDR1 as MNHEY and CDR2 as SVGAGI. The CDR3 has 15 amino acids. The CDR3 nucleotides read TGTGCCAGCAGTTACTCGAGTCGGTCGTCTATTGGCTACACCTTC. Protein product: CASSYSSRSSIGYTF.

This rearrangement joins TRBV5-1 to TRBJ2-5; possibly TRBD1 for D (5 bases). Germline CDR1 SGHRS, CDR2 YFSETQ. The CDR3 has 13 amino acids. With 4 bases removed from V and 5 bases from J, the gap between germline ends came to 12 bases. CDR3 nucleotides: TGCGCCAGCAGCAAAGGGGTCCCCGAGACCCAGTACTTC. It translates to CASSKGVPETQYF.

The chain employs TRBV5-8 and TRBJ2-4; a weak D match, TRBD1 (6 bases). The CDR3 has 17 amino acids. Germline loops: CDR1 SGHTS, CDR2 YDEGEE. Deletions cut 3 bases from V and 0 bases from J, with 16 bases between. In DNA, the CDR3 is TGTGCCAGCAGCTCACCGGGACACGAACTAGCCAAAAACATTCAGTACTTC. Protein sequence: CASSSPGHELAKNIQYF.

The chain links TRBV18 to TRBJ2-5; D may be TRBD1 (6 bases). V lost 1 base and J lost 4, with 7 bases in between. From germline, CDR1 is KGHSH and CDR2 LQKENI. The CDR3 loop spans 13 amino acids. The CDR3 loop is CASSPRRGETQYF. As DNA, the CDR3 is TGTGCCAGCTCACCACGCAGGGGAGAGACCCAGTACTTC.